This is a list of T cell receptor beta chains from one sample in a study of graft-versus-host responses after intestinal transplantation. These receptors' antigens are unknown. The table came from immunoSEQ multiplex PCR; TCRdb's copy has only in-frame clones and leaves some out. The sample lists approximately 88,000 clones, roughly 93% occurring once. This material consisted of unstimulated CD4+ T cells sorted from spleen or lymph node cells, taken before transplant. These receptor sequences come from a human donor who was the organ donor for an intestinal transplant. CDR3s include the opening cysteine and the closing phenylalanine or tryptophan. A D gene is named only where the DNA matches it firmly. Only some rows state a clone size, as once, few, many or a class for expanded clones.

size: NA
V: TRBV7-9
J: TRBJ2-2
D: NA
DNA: TGTGCCAGCAGCTTAATGACTAGTTCCGGGGAGCTGTTTTTT
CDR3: CASSLMTSSGELFF

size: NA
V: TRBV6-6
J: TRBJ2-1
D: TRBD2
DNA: TGTGCCAGCAGTTACCGACTAGCGGGGGCCACCAATGAGCAGTTCTTC
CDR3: CASSYRLAGATNEQFF

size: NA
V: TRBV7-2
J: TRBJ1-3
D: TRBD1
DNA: TGTGCCAGCAGCTCTACAGGGGTAGGAAACACCATATATTTT
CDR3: CASSSTGVGNTIYF

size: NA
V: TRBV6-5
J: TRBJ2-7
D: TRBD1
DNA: TGTGCCAGCAGCCGAGGACAGGCATCCTACGAGCAGTACTTC
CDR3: CASSRGQASYEQYF

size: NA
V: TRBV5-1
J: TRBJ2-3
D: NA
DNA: TGCGCCAGCAGCTTGGTTGGGGCTAACACAGATACGCAGTATTTT
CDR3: CASSLVGANTDTQYF

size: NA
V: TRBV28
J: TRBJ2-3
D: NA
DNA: TGTGCCAGCAGGACGGCGAGCACAGATACGCAGTATTTT
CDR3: CASRTASTDTQYF

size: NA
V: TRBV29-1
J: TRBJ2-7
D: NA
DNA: TGCAGCGTTGAAGATTTGGGGGCCCACTCCTACGAGCAGTACTTC
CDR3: CSVEDLGAHSYEQYF

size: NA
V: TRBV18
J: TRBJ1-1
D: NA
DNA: TGTGCCAGCTCACCCATCCACAAGAACACTGAAGCTTTCTTT
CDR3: CASSPIHKNTEAFF

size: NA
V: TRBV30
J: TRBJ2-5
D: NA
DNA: TGTGCCTGGAAACGACGTCCTAATGGCCAAGAGACCCAGTACTTC
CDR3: CAWKRRPNGQETQYF

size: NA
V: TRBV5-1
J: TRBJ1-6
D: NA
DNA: TGCGCCAGCAGCTTCCAGGGGAGCTCCTATAATTCACCCCTCCACTTT
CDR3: CASSFQGSSYNSPLHF

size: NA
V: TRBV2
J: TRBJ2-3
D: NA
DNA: TGTGCCAGCAAAGACCCCGGGGTTAGCACAGATACGCAGTATTTT
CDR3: CASKDPGVSTDTQYF

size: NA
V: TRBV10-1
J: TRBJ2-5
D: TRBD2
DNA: TGCGCCAGCAGTGATGGAAGCGGGGGGCCCCCGGGCGAGACCCAGTACTTC
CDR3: CASSDGSGGPPGETQYF

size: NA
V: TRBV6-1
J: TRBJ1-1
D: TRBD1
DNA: TGTGCCAGCAACAGACAGGGAACTGAAGCTTTCTTT
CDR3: CASNRQGTEAFF

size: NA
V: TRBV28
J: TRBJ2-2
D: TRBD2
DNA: TGTGCCAGCAGTTTCAAGTTCCGTCTAGCGGGCACCGGGGAGCTGTTTTTT
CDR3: CASSFKFRLAGTGELFF

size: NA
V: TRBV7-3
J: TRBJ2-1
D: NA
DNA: TGTGCCAGCAGCTTAAATCGGCTGTTATACCAACAATTTTACAATGAGCAGTTCTTC
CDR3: CASSLNRLLYQQFYNEQFF

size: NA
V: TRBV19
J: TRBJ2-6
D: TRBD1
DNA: TGTGCCAGTAGTATAAAACAGGGGGCTTCTTCTGGGGCCAACGTCCTGACTTTC
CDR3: CASSIKQGASSGANVLTF

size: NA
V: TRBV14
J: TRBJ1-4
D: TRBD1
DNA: TGTGCCAGCAGCCGCGGGACAGCTAATGAAAAACTGTTTTTT
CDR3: CASSRGTANEKLFF

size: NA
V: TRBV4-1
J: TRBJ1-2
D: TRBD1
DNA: TGCGCCAGCAGCCAGGCCCTTCACGGGACAGAAGCTAACTATGGCTACACCTTC
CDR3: CASSQALHGTEANYGYTF

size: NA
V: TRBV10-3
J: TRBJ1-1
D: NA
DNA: TGTGCCATCACGCAACAGGGCGCCCGTGAAGCTTTCTTT
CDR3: CAITQQGAREAFF

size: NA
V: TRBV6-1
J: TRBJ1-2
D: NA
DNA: TGTGCCAGCAGTGATTTTTTCGGGGGGGTGCAGGCCAGGGGCAAATATGGCTACACCTTC
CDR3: CASSDFFGGVQARGKYGYTF

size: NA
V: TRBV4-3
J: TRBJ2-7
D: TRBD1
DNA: TGCGCCAGCAGCCCACTAAGGACAGGGGGCTACGAGCAGTACTTC
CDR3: CASSPLRTGGYEQYF

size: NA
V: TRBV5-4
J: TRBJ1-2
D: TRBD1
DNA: TGTGCCAGCAGCGGTACCGGGACAGGAGCTAACTATGGCTACACCTTC
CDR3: CASSGTGTGANYGYTF

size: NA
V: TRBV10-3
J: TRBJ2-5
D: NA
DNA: TGTGCCATCAGTGGGACCCGAGAGACCCAGTACTTC
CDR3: CAISGTRETQYF

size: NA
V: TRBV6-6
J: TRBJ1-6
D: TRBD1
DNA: TGTGCCAGCAATTCCGGGACAGGGAATTCACCCCTCCACTTT
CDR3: CASNSGTGNSPLHF

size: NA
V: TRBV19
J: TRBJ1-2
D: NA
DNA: TGTGCCAGTAGTATAACCGTGGATAACTATGGCTACACCTTC
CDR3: CASSITVDNYGYTF

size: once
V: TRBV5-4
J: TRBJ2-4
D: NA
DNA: TGTGCCAGCAGTTCATCCAGCTCAAACATTCAGTACTTC
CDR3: CASSSSSSNIQYF

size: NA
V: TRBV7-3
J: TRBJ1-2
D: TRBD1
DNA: TGTGCCAGCAGCGCGACGACAGGGTCTGGCTACACCTTC
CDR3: CASSATTGSGYTF

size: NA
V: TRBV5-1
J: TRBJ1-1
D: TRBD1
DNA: TGCGCCAGCAGCTCCTCGACAGGGGCTATGAACACTGAAGCTTTCTTT
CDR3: CASSSSTGAMNTEAFF

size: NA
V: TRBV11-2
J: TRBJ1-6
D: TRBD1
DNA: TGTGCCAGCAGCCCGAGACAGGGAGTGGGGAATTCACCCCTCCACTTT
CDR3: CASSPRQGVGNSPLHF

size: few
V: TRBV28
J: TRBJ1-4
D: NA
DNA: TGTGCCAGCAGCCCGTACAGGTCAGGTGGGGAAAAACTGTTTTTT
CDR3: CASSPYRSGGEKLFF

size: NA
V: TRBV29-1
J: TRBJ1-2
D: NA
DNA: TGCAGCGTCTACGATCGGGGGGGGCAAGGCTATGGCTACACCTTC
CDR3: CSVYDRGGQGYGYTF

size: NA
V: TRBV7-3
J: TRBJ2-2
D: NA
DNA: TGTGCCAGCAGCTTAGGGCAGGGGCGCGGCGGGGAGCTGTTTTTT
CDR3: CASSLGQGRGGELFF

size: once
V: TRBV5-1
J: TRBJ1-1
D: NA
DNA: TGCGCCAGCAGCTCCCTCAGGGACCTGAACACTGAAGCTTTCTTT
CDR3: CASSSLRDLNTEAFF

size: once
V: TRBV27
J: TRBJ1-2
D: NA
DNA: TGTGCCAGCAGTCCCTCCGGGGGATCTAACTATGGCTACACCTTC
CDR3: CASSPSGGSNYGYTF

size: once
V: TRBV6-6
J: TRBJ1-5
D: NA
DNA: TGTGCCAGCAGTTACTCCCCGGACACGAGCAATCAGCCCCAGCATTTT
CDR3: CASSYSPDTSNQPQHF

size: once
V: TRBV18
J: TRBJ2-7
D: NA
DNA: TGTGCCAGCTCACCCGCGGCAGTCTACGAGCAGTACTTC
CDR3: CASSPAAVYEQYF

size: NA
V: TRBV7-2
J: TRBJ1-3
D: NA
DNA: TGTGCCAGCAGCTTAGCGGTCAGCCTCTCTGGAAACACCATATATTTT
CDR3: CASSLAVSLSGNTIYF

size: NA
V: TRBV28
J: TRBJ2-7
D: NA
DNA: TGTGCCAGCAGTCGGAGGGACTACGAGCAGTACTTC
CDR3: CASSRRDYEQYF

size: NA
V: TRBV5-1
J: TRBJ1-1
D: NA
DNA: TGCGCCAGCAGCTTGGCCGCGGGGCAGGCGAACACTGAAGCTTTCTTT
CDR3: CASSLAAGQANTEAFF

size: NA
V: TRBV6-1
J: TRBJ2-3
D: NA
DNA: TGTGCCAGCAGTTCGGGACTCTCAGCTACCGTGGCGCAGTATTTT
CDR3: CASSSGLSATVAQYF

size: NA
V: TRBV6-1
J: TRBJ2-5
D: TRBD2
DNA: TGTGCCAGCAGTGATCTCGGCGGCTCTAGCGGGGGGGCCGTGGTGACCCAGTACTTC
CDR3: CASSDLGGSSGGAVVTQYF

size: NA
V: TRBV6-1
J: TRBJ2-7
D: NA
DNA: TGTGCCAGCACTCGAGAAATCTTACAGAGCTACGAGCAGTACTTC
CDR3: CASTREILQSYEQYF

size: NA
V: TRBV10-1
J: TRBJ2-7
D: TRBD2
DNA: TGCGCCAGCAGTGGGACTAGCTACGAGCAGTACTTC
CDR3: CASSGTSYEQYF

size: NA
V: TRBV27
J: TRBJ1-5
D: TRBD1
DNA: TGTGCCAGCAGTTTACTAGGACAGGGGTACAATCAGCCCCAGCATTTT
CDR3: CASSLLGQGYNQPQHF

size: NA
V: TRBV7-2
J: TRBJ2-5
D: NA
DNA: TGTGCCAGCAGCTCTCAACCGGAGCCCGTTAACCAAGAGACCCAGTACTTC
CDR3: CASSSQPEPVNQETQYF

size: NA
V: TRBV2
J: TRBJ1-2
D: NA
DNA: TGTGCCAGCAGTGTGACCAGGGGCGCGGCGGCTGGCTACACCTTC
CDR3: CASSVTRGAAAGYTF

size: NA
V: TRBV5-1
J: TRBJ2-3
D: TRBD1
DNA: TGCGCCAGCAGCGGCCGGACAGGGGGAGGGAGCACAGATACGCAGTATTTT
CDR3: CASSGRTGGGSTDTQYF

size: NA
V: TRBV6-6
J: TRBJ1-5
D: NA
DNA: TGTGCCAGCAGCCCGGGGGGTAGCAATCAGCCCCAGCATTTT
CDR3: CASSPGGSNQPQHF

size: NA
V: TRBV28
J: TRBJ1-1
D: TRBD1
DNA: TGTGCCAGCAGTTTATGGGACAGGGGGAACGCGGGCACTGAAGCTTTCTTT
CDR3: CASSLWDRGNAGTEAFF